This TCR beta chain was recovered during a study of graft-versus-host responses after intestinal transplantation. Background on the study: All recipients were given anti-thymocyte globulin induction, and tacrolimus and steroids were then administered for roughly 3 years.

About this clone: Its antigen is undetermined.

Study-wide findings and caveats: After transplant, early declines in HvG clones were associated with peak levels of circulating GvH clones. There were GvH clones found in recipient marrow, and some of them appeared first in ileum or blood.

The protocol was immunoSEQ multiplex PCR, while the TCRdb copy is restricted to in-frame clones and leaves out a portion. The data contain over 40,000 clones, around 84% of them singletons. The CDR3 is made up of 20 amino acids. V gene TRBV21-1 combines with J gene TRBJ2-1; the table assigns TRBD2, which was not confirmed against the DNA. TRBV21-1 is shown as a pseudogene. The sequence was obtained from a human donor who was the organ donor for an intestinal transplant. The specimen was unstimulated CD4+ T cells sorted from spleen or lymph node cells, collected before transplant. The CDR3 bases are TGTGCCAGCAATCCGCCGGGACCCCTCACCTCAATAGCGGGTAACAATGAGCAGTTCTTC. This encodes CASNPPGPLTSIAGNNEQFF.